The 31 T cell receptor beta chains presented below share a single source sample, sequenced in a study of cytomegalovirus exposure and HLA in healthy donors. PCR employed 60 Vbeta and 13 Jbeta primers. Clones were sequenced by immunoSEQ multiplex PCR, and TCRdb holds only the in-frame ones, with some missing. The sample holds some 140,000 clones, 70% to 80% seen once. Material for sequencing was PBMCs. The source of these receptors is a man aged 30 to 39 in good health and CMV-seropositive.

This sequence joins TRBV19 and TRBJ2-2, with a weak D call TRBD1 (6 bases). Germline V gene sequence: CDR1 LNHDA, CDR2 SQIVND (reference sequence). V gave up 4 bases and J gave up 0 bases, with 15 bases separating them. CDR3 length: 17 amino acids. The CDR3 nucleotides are TGTGCCAGTAGTACCCGACAGGATAGGGCGAACACCGGGGAGCTGTTTTTT. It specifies CASSTRQDRANTGELFF.

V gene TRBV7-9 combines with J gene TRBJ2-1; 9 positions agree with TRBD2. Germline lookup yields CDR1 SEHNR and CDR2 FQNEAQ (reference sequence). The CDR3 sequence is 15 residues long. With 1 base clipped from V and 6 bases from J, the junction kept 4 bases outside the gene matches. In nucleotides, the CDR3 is TGTGCCAGCAGCTTAGTGGTTAGCGGGGGCAATGAGCAGTTCTTC. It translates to CASSLVVSGGNEQFF.

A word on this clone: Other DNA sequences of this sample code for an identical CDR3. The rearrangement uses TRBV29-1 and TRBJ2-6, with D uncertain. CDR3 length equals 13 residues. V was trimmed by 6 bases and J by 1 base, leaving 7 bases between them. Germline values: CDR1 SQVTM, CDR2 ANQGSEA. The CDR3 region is CSVKQSGANVLTF. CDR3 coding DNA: TGCAGCGTGAAACAATCTGGGGCCAACGTCCTGACTTTC.

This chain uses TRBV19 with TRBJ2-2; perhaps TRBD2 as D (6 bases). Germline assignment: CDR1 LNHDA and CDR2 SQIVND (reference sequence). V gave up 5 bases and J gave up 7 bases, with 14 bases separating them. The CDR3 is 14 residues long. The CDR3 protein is CASSFQRARGELFF. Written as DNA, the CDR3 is TGTGCCAGTAGTTTCCAGCGGGCGCGCGGGGAGCTGTTTTTT. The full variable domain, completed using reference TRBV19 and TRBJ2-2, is DGGITQSPKYLFRKEGQNVTLSCEQNLNHDAMYWYRQDPGQGLRLIYYSQIVNDFQKGDIAEGYSVSREKKESFPLTVTSAQKNPTAFYLCASSFQRARGELFFGEGSRLTVL.

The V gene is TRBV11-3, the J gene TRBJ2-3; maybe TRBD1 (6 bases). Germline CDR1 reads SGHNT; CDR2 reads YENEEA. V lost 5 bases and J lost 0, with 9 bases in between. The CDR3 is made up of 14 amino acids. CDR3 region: CASSPGESTDTQYF. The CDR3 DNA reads TGTGCCAGCAGCCCAGGGGAGAGCACAGATACGCAGTATTTT.

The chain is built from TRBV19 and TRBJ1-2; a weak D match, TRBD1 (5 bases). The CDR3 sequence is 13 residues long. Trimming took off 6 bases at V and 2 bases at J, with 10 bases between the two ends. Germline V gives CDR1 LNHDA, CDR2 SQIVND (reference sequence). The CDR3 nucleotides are TGTGCCAGTAGCCCTCGACAGAACTATGGCTACACCTTC. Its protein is CASSPRQNYGYTF. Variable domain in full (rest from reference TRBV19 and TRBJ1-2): DGGITQSPKYLFRKEGQNVTLSCEQNLNHDAMYWYRQDPGQGLRLIYYSQIVNDFQKGDIAEGYSVSREKKESFPLTVTSAQKNPTAFYLCASSPRQNYGYTFGSGTRLTVV.

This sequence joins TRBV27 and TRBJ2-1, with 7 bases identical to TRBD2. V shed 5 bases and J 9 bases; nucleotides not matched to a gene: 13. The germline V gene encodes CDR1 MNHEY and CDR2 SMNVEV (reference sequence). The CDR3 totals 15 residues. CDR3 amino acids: CASSGGGSRRSEQFF. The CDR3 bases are TGTGCCAGCAGTGGAGGCGGGAGTCGGAGGAGTGAGCAGTTCTTC.

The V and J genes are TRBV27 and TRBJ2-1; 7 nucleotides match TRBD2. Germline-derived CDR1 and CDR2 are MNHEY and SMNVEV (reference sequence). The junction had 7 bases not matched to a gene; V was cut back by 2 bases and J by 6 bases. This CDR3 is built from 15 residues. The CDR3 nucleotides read TGTGCCAGCAGTTTAAGGCGGGAGAGTACCAATGAGCAGTTCTTC. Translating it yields CASSLRRESTNEQFF.

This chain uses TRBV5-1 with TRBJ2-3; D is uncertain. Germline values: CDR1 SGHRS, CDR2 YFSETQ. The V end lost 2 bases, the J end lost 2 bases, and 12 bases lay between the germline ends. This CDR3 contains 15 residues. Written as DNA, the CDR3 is TGCGCCAGCAGCTTATCTCCCCAGAACACAGATACGCAGTATTTT. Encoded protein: CASSLSPQNTDTQYF.

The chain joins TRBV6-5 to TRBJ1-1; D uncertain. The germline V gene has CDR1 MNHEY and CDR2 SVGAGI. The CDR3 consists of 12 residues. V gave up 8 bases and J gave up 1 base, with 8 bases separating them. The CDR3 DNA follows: TGTGCCAGCTCCCGAGCGAACACTGAAGCTTTCTTT. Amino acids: CASSRANTEAFF.

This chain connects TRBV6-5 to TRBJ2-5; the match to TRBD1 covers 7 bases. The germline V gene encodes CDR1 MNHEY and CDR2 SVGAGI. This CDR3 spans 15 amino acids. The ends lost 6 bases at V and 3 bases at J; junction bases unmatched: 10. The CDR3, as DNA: TGTGCCAGCAGGAACCCGGGACAGAACGAAGAGACCCAGTACTTC. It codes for CASRNPGQNEETQYF.

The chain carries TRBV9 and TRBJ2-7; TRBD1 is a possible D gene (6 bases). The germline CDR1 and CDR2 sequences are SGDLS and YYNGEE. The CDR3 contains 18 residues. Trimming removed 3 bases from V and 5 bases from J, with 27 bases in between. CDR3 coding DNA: TGTGCCAGCAGCGGACAGGAAGGGGTGTCAAAGGGGCCTAACGAGCAGTACTTC. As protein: CASSGQEGVSKGPNEQYF. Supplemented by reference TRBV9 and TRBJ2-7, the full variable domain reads DSGVTQTPKHLITATGQRVTLRCSPRSGDLSVYWYQQSLDQGLQFLIQYYNGEERAKGNILERFSAQQFPDLHSELNLSSLELGDSALYFCASSGQEGVSKGPNEQYFGPGTRLTVT.

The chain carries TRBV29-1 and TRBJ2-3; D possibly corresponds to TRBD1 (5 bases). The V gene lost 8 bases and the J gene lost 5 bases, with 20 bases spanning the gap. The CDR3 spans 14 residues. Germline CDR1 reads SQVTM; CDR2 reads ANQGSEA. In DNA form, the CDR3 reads TGCAGCACTGACAGATCCGGGCCCAGAGATACGCAGTATTTT. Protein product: CSTDRSGPRDTQYF.

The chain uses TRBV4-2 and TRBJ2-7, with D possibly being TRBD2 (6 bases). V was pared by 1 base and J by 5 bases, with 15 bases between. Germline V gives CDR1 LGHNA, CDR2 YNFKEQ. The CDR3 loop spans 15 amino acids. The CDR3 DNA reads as TGTGCCAGCAGCCAAGGGGCGGGAACTCGGGACGAGCAGTACTTC. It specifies CASSQGAGTRDEQYF.

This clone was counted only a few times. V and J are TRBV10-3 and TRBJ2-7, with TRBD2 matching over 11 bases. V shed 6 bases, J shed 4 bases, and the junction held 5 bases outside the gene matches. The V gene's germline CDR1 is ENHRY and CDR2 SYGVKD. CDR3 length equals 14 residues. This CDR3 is CAISRLAGRYEQYF. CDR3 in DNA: TGTGCCATCAGCCGACTAGCGGGACGATACGAGCAGTACTTC.

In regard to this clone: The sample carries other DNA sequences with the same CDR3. The DNA for the CDR3 is TGTGCCAGCAGCTTAGAATACGGCGGCTCCTACGAGCAGTACTTC. It translates to CASSLEYGGSYEQYF. This rearrangement joins TRBV11-2 to TRBJ2-7; D not resolved. The CDR3 has 15 amino acids. V was pared by 0 bases and J by 0 bases, with 9 bases between. Germline V gene lookup returns CDR1 SGHAT and CDR2 FQNNGV.

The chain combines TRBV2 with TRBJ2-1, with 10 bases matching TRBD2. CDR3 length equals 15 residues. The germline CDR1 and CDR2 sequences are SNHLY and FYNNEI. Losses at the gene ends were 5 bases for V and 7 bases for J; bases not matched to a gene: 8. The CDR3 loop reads CASSRASGRSNEQFF. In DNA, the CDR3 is TGTGCCAGCAGTCGGGCTAGCGGGAGATCGAATGAGCAGTTCTTC.

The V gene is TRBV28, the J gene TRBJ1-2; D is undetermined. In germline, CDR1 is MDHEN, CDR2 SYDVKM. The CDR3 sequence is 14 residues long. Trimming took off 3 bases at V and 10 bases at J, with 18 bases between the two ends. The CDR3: CASSFIGNGQLYTF. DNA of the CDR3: TGTGCCAGCAGTTTCATCGGGAATGGGCAGCTCTACACCTTC.

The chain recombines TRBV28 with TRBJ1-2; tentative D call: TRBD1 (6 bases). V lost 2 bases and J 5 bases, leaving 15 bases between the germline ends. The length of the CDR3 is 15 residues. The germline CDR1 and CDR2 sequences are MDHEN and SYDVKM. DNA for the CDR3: TGTGCCAGCAGTTTAAATGATGGACAGCTTTATGGCTACACCTTC. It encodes CASSLNDGQLYGYTF.

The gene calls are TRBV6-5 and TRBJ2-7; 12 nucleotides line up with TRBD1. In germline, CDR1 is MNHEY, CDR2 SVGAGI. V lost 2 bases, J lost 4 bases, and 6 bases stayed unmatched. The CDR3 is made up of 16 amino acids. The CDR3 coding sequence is TGTGCCAGCAGTTACGGGGGACAGGGGGCTGTATACGAGCAGTACTTC. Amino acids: CASSYGGQGAVYEQYF.

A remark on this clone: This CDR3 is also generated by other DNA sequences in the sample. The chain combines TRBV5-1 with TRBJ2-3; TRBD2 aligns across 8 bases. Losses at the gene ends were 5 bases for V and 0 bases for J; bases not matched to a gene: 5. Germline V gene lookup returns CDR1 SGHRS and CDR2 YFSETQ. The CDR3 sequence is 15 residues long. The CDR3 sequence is CASSLASGSTDTQYF. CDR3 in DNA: TGCGCCAGCAGTCTCGCTAGCGGGAGCACAGATACGCAGTATTTT.

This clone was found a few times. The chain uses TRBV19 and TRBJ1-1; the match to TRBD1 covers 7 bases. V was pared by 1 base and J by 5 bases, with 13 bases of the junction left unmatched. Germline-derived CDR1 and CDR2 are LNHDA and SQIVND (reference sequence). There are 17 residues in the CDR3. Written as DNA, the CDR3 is TGTGCCAGTAGTATAGGAACTGAGACAGGGATGGGAACTGAAGCTTTCTTT. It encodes CASSIGTETGMGTEAFF.

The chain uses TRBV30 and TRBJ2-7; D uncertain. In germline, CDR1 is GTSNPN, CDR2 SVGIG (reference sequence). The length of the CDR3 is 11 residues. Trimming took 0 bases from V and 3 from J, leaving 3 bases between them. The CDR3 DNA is TGTGCCTGGAGTGTCAGCTACGAGCAGTACTTC. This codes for CAWSVSYEQYF.

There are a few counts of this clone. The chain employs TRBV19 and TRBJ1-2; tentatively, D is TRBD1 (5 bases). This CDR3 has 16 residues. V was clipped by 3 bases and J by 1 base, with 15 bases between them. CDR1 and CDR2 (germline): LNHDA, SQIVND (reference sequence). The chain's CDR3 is CASSIEAWGSNYGYTF. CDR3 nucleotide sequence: TGTGCCAGTAGTATCGAAGCGTGGGGCAGTAACTATGGCTACACCTTC. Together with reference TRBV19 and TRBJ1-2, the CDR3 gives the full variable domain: DGGITQSPKYLFRKEGQNVTLSCEQNLNHDAMYWYRQDPGQGLRLIYYSQIVNDFQKGDIAEGYSVSREKKESFPLTVTSAQKNPTAFYLCASSIEAWGSNYGYTFGSGTRLTVV.

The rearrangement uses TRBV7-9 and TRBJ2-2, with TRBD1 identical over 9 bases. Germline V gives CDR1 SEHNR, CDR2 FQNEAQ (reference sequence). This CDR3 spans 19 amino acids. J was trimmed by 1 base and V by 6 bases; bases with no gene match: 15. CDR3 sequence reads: CASSHPGQGVLGNTGELFF. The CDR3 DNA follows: TGTGCCAGCAGTCACCCGGGACAGGGAGTGTTGGGGAACACCGGGGAGCTGTTTTTT.

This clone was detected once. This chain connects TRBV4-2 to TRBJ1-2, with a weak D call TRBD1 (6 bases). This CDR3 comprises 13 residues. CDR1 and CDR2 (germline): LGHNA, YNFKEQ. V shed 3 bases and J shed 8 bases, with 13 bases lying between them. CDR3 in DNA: TGTGCCAGCAGCCAGGAACAGGGTCGGGGCTACACCTTC. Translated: CASSQEQGRGYTF.

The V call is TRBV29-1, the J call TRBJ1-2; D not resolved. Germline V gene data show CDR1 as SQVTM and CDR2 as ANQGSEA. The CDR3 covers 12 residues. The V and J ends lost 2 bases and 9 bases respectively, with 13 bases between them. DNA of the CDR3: TGCAGCGTTGAAAGTTATGGGCACCGCTACACCTTC. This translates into CSVESYGHRYTF.

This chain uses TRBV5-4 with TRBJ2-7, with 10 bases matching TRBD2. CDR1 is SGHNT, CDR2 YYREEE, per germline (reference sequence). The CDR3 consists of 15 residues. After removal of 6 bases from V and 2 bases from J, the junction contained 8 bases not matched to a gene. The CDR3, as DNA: TGTGCCAGCAAACAAGGACTAGCGGACACCTACGAGCAGTACTTC. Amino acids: CASKQGLADTYEQYF.

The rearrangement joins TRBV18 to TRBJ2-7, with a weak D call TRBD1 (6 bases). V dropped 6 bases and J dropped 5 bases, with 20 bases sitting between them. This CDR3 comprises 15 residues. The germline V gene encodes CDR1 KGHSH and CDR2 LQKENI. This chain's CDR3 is CASSSDQGPGNEQYF. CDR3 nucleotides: TGTGCCAGCTCGTCTGACCAGGGGCCGGGGAACGAGCAGTACTTC.

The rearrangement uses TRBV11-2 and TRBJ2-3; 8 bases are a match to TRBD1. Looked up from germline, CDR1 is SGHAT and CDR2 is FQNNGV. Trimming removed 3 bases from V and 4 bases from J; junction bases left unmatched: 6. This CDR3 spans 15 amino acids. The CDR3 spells CASSFGPGGADTQYF. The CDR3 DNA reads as TGTGCCAGCAGCTTTGGGCCAGGGGGCGCAGATACGCAGTATTTT.

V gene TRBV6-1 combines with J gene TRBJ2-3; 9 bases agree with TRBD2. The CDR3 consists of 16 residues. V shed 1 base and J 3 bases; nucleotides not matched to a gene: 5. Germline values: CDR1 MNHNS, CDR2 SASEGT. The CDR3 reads CASSEGLADTTDTQYF. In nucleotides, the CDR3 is TGTGCCAGCAGTGAAGGACTAGCGGACACAACAGATACGCAGTATTTT.